The rows below give T cell receptor beta chains drawn from one sample of a study of T cell responses to AZD1222 COVID-19 vaccine. Using immunoSEQ multiplex PCR, the repertoire was profiled, and TCRdb retains in-frame clones only, with some absent. The sample includes 95,000 to 110,000 clones, about 91% of them seen just once. The sequencing used peripheral blood, collected on day 0 of AZD1222 vaccination. Source of these receptors: an adult in good health. CDR3s include the opening cysteine and the closing phenylalanine or tryptophan. D genes are given only for firm matches. Part of the rows lack a size; the others show once, few, many or a class for expanded clones.

13	TRBJ1-6	NA	NA	TRBV30	CASRGSYNSPLHF	TGTGCCAGCAGGGGCTCCTATAATTCACCCCTCCACTTT
14	TRBJ2-7	NA	NA	TRBV4-1	CASSPAGVPYEQYF	TGCGCCAGCAGCCCCGCAGGGGTACCCTACGAGCAGTACTTC
13	TRBJ2-1	NA	NA	TRBV5-1	CASSLVVTFEQFF	TGCGCCAGCAGCTTGGTCGTGACATTTGAGCAGTTCTTC
17	TRBJ1-2	NA	NA	TRBV7-9	CASSLARGSASSYGYTF	TGTGCCAGCAGCTTAGCGAGGGGCAGTGCTTCCAGTTATGGCTACACCTTC
16	TRBJ2-3	NA	NA	TRBV6-1	CASSVRGALPTDTQYF	TGTGCCAGCAGTGTTAGGGGAGCTCTTCCCACAGATACGCAGTATTTT
15	TRBJ1-2	NA	once	TRBV7-2	CASSPTVNYNYGYTF	TGTGCCAGCAGCCCGACAGTTAATTATAACTATGGCTACACCTTC
13	TRBJ2-7	TRBD1	NA	TRBV7-6	CASSVQGAYEQYF	TGTGCCAGCAGCGTACAGGGGGCCTACGAGCAGTACTTC
14	TRBJ2-2	NA	NA	TRBV7-3	CASGEGSNTGELFF	TGTGCCAGCGGAGAAGGGAGTAACACCGGGGAGCTGTTTTTT
14	TRBJ2-7	TRBD1	NA	TRBV13	CASSPGTETYEQYF	TGTGCCAGCAGCCCGGGGACAGAGACTTACGAGCAGTACTTC
14	TRBJ2-2	NA	NA	TRBV10-3	CAIRDAGGGGELFF	TGTGCCATCCGGGACGCCGGGGGTGGCGGGGAGCTGTTTTTT
14	TRBJ2-7	NA	NA	TRBV6-2/TRBV6-3	CASSYSSGPYEQYF	TGTGCCAGCAGTTACTCGTCGGGACCCTACGAGCAGTACTTC
15	TRBJ1-1	TRBD1	NA	TRBV4-1	CASSRKYRGDTEAFF	TGCGCCAGCAGCCGCAAATACAGGGGGGACACTGAAGCTTTCTTT
14	TRBJ2-1	TRBD2	NA	TRBV11-2	CAGKRGGSYNEQFF	TGTGCCGGGAAGCGGGGGGGCTCTTACAATGAGCAGTTCTTC
12	TRBJ1-2	NA	NA	TRBV10-3	CAISSRELGYTF	TGTGCCATCAGTTCACGGGAGTTAGGCTACACCTTC
16	TRBJ2-1	NA	NA	TRBV5-6	CASSKLVGRSYNEQFF	TGTGCCAGCAGCAAATTAGTGGGACGCTCCTACAATGAGCAGTTCTTC
15	TRBJ2-3	TRBD2	NA	TRBV18	CASSPGGDYTDTQYF	TGTGCCAGCTCACCCGGCGGGGACTACACAGATACGCAGTATTTT
15	TRBJ1-2	TRBD1	many	TRBV27	CASSLSGRGDYGYTF	TGTGCCAGCAGTTTATCGGGCAGGGGGGACTATGGCTACACCTTC
14	TRBJ1-2	NA	NA	TRBV6-1	CASSEFDSSYGYTF	TGTGCCAGCAGTGAATTCGACAGTAGCTATGGCTACACCTTC
14	TRBJ1-3	NA	NA	TRBV7-9	CASSLAGTGNTIYF	TGTGCCAGCAGCTTGGCAGGTACTGGAAACACCATATATTTT
14	TRBJ1-1	TRBD1	NA	TRBV19	CASTRGTGPTEAFF	TGTGCCAGTACCAGGGGGACAGGGCCGACTGAAGCTTTCTTT
13	TRBJ1-4	NA	once	TRBV12-3/TRBV12-4	CASTWGPHGKLFF	TGTGCCAGCACCTGGGGGCCCCATGGAAAACTGTTTTTT
14	TRBJ1-6	NA	NA	TRBV9	CASSVLSSNSPLHF	TGTGCCAGCAGCGTATTAAGTTCTAATTCACCCCTCCACTTT
14	TRBJ2-7	NA	NA	TRBV6-6	CASSYDRKSYEQYF	TGTGCCAGCAGTTATGACCGGAAGTCCTACGAGCAGTACTTC
14	TRBJ2-7	NA	NA	TRBV13	CASSLTGHPYEQYF	TGTGCCAGCAGCCTCACAGGGCACCCCTACGAGCAGTACTTC
12	TRBJ2-7	NA	NA	TRBV10-3	CAISDSSYEQYF	TGTGCCATCAGTGACAGTTCCTACGAGCAGTACTTC
15	TRBJ2-2	TRBD1	NA	TRBV5-8	CASSWDRVDTGELFF	TGTGCCAGCAGCTGGGACAGGGTTGACACCGGGGAGCTGTTTTTT
13	TRBJ2-7	NA	NA	TRBV14	CASSQDATYEQYF	TGTGCCAGCAGCCAAGATGCAACCTACGAGCAGTACTTC